This T cell receptor beta chain was documented in a study of cytomegalovirus exposure and HLA in healthy donors. Study-wide findings and caveats: Diagnosis of cytomegalovirus status made by the classifier reportedly showed high specificity and sensitivity. A later analysis found TCR association rates differed by HLA locus, highest for DRB1 and lowest for HLA-C.

V was pared by 2 bases and J by 5 bases, with 12 bases between. The germline V gene encodes CDR1 MNHNY and CDR2 SVGAGI (reference sequence). The CDR3 sequence is 14 residues long. Comment on this clone: Antigen specificity is unknown.

The PCR employed 60 Vbeta primers together with 13 Jbeta primers. In the original analysis: Approximately 12 million of the roughly 80 million unique TCR beta chains counted in a later analysis were shared. Assay: immunoSEQ multiplex PCR; the TCRdb copy retains only in-frame clones and omits some. V and J calls and clone size are given by that table; D and trimming were obtained from the DNA. The sample yields roughly 200,000 clones, of which the top ten take up 1.1%. The V and J genes are TRBV6-6 and TRBJ2-5; a weak D match, TRBD2 (6 bases). Sequenced material: PBMCs. The sequence came from a girl between 2 and 10 years old in good health and CMV-seropositive. The CDR3 DNA reads TGTGCCAGCAGTTACGCGGGGAGTGGGGAGACCCAGTACTTC. Its translation is CASSYAGSGETQYF.